What follows are 26 T cell receptor beta chains derived from one specimen sequenced in a study of early T cells in non-severe SARS-CoV-2 infection. TCRdb reprocessed the 5' RACE reads with MiXCR, giving one entry per CDR3 protein. Of 60,000 to 70,000 distinct CDR3 sequences listed, approximately 9% are singletons. The sample was whole blood. The receptors shown here come from an adult who was a healthcare worker with PCR-confirmed SARS-CoV-2 infection or an uninfected control (not recorded which).

This clonotype was counted a few times. The chain links TRBV20-1 to TRBJ2-7; unclear D gene. Germline-derived CDR1 and CDR2 are DFQATT and SNEGSKA (reference sequence). With 5 bases removed from V and 3 bases from J, the gap between germline ends came to 8 bases. The CDR3 consists of 11 residues. CDR3 sequence reads: CSAPRIYEQYF. The CDR3 DNA reads TGCAGTGCTCCCCGTATCTACGAGCAGTACTTC.

This clonotype was counted a few times. The chain links TRBV14 to TRBJ1-6; D not resolved. This CDR3 spans 16 amino acids. CDR1 and CDR2 (germline): SGHDN, FVKESK. Deletions cut 1 base from V and 0 bases from J, with 7 bases between. In DNA, the CDR3 is TGTGCCAGCAGCCAAGTGGGTAGCTCCTATAATTCACCCCTCCACTTT. Translated: CASSQVGSSYNSPLHF.

A few counts support this clonotype. The J gene is TRBJ2-7, the V gene TRBV20-1; 9 nucleotides match TRBD2. Per the germline V gene, CDR1 is DFQATT and CDR2 is SNEGSKA (reference sequence). This CDR3 spans 16 amino acids. Unmatched junction bases numbered 12, after V lost 3 bases and J lost 3 bases. The CDR3 is CSASGLSGRVDYEQYF. CDR3 in DNA: TGCAGTGCTAGCGGTCTTAGCGGGAGAGTGGACTACGAGCAGTACTTC.

In its sample, this clonotype was seen many times. The J gene is TRBJ2-7, the V gene TRBV11-2; tentative D call: TRBD2 (6 bases). The CDR3 length is 14 residues. Germline V gives CDR1 SGHAT, CDR2 FQNNGV. Trimming shortened V by 5 bases and J by 2 bases, and 13 bases separated the two germline ends. The CDR3 nucleotides are TGTGCCAGCAGCCTTATCGGGGGAACCTACGAGCAGTACTTC. As protein: CASSLIGGTYEQYF.

The table lists this clonotype with a few counts. The J gene is TRBJ2-5, the V gene TRBV5-4, with D perhaps TRBD2 (6 bases). Trimming cost V 4 bases and J 0 bases, with 10 bases left between them. Germline assignment: CDR1 SGHNT and CDR2 YYREEE (reference sequence). This CDR3 comprises 14 residues. The DNA of the CDR3 is TGTGCCAGCAGCGGGGAGGACTACCAAGAGACCCAGTACTTC. As protein: CASSGEDYQETQYF.

This clonotype was observed many times. The genes are TRBV10-3 and TRBJ2-7, with TRBD2 identical over 15 bases. The germline V gene encodes CDR1 ENHRY and CDR2 SYGVKD. Trimming removed 4 bases from V and 3 bases from J; junction bases left unmatched: 1. The CDR3 length is 15 residues. The CDR3 reads CAISAGLAGGYEQYF. The CDR3, as DNA: TGTGCCATCAGTGCGGGACTAGCGGGAGGCTACGAGCAGTACTTC.

This clonotype has just a few counts. This chain joins TRBV2 and TRBJ2-6; a possible D gene is TRBD2 (5 bases). CDR1 SNHLY and CDR2 FYNNEI come from the germline V gene. V was pared by 8 bases and J by 0 bases, with 8 bases between. CDR3 length: 14 amino acids. The CDR3: CASLGGSGANVLTF. CDR3 DNA sequence: TGTGCCAGCCTCGGAGGCTCTGGGGCCAACGTCCTGACTTTC.

This clonotype has a handful of counts. The J gene is TRBJ2-7, the V gene TRBV4-2, with 10 bases matching TRBD1. Trimming removed 1 base from V and 7 bases from J; junction bases left unmatched: 7. CDR1 is LGHNA, CDR2 YNFKEQ, per germline. The CDR3 is made up of 15 amino acids. This CDR3 is CASSQAGDRGKEQYF. The CDR3 nucleotides are TGTGCCAGCAGCCAAGCCGGGGACAGGGGAAAAGAGCAGTACTTC.

On this clonotype itself: A much more abundant neighbour one base away suggests this may be a read error. V and J are TRBV7-2 and TRBJ2-3, with no clear D. The V end was cut by 5 bases, the J end by 4 bases, with 10 bases between. The CDR3 loop spans 13 amino acids. The germline V gene encodes CDR1 SGHTA and CDR2 FQGNSA. The CDR3 DNA is TGTGCCAGCAGCATGGGCGATCCAGATACGCAGTATTTT. It yields the protein CASSMGDPDTQYF.

The chain recombines TRBV7-9 with TRBJ2-3; 10 nucleotides match TRBD2. Germline V gene data show CDR1 as SEHNR and CDR2 as FQNEAQ (reference sequence). J was trimmed by 3 bases and V by 5 bases; bases with no gene match: 11. The CDR3 extends over 17 amino acids. CDR3 nucleotide sequence: TGTGCCAGCAGCGGAGCCCTAGCGGGAGCTTGGACAGATACGCAGTATTTT. Amino acid sequence: CASSGALAGAWTDTQYF.

This clonotype was seen a handful of times. V usage is TRBV29-1 and J usage is TRBJ1-2; D may be TRBD1 (5 bases). This CDR3 spans 14 amino acids. Trimming pared 6 bases from V and 3 bases from J, leaving 17 bases between. Germline lookup yields CDR1 SQVTM and CDR2 ANQGSEA. This CDR3 is CSVTWGRGDYGYTF. The CDR3 DNA sequence: TGCAGCGTCACCTGGGGCCGGGGCGACTATGGCTACACCTTC.

The gene calls are TRBV29-1 and TRBJ2-7; D gene ambiguous. Per germline, CDR1 SQVTM and CDR2 ANQGSEA. Trimming took 2 bases from V and 2 from J, leaving 10 bases between them. The CDR3 spans 13 residues. This CDR3 is CSVELKSPYEQYF. The CDR3 bases are TGCAGCGTTGAACTGAAGTCCCCCTACGAGCAGTACTTC.

In this sample, this clonotype turned up many times. A read error may account for a junction end that differs from germline. V is TRBV15 and J is TRBJ2-1; 9 positions match TRBD2. This CDR3 contains 15 residues. In germline, CDR1 is LNHNV, CDR2 YYDKDF (reference sequence). CDR3 DNA: TGTGCCACCAGCAGAGAAGCCGCGGGAGCTAGCGGGAAGCTCTTC. Encoded protein: CATSREAAGASGKLF.

This clonotype has just a few counts. The gene calls are TRBV20-1 and TRBJ2-7; 15 bases are a match to TRBD2. This CDR3 is 14 amino acids long. V lost 6 bases, J lost 10 bases, and 10 bases stayed unmatched. Germline V lookup: CDR1 DFQATT, CDR2 SNEGSKA (reference sequence). The CDR3 protein is CSADPGLAGGGQYF. DNA for the CDR3: TGCAGTGCGGATCCGGGACTAGCGGGAGGAGGACAGTACTTC.

V and J are TRBV29-1 and TRBJ2-3, with TRBD1 matching 10 bases. CDR3 size: 15 residues. The germline V gene has CDR1 SQVTM and CDR2 ANQGSEA. Unmatched junction bases numbered 6, after V lost 4 bases and J lost 2 bases. In DNA form, the CDR3 reads TGCAGCGTTGTCCCGGGACAGGGGTACACAGATACGCAGTATTTT. Protein product: CSVVPGQGYTDTQYF.

This clonotype was detected ten times or more. The rearrangement joins TRBV21-1 to TRBJ2-2; the table's D call of TRBD2 was not tested on the DNA. TRBV21-1 represents a pseudogene. This CDR3 spans 17 amino acids. The CDR3 DNA sequence: TGTGCCAGCAGCAAAACCCCCCCGCTAGCTAGGACCGGGGAGCTGTTTTTT. It codes for CASSKTPPLARTGELFF.

This chain connects TRBV25-1 to TRBJ2-7, with 7 bases lining up with TRBD2. The ends lost 4 bases at V and 4 bases at J; junction bases unmatched: 7. Germline V gives CDR1 MGHDK, CDR2 SYGVNS. There are 14 residues in the CDR3. The CDR3 here is CASSVAGPPYEQYF. The DNA for the CDR3 is TGTGCCAGCAGTGTAGCGGGCCCCCCTTACGAGCAGTACTTC.

The table lists this clonotype with a few counts. The chain combines TRBV6-2 or TRBV6-3 with TRBJ2-6, with D uncertain. V lost 4 bases and J 0 bases, leaving 10 bases between the germline ends. The CDR3 is made up of 16 amino acids. Germline assignment: CDR1 MNHEY and CDR2 SVGEGT. The CDR3 spells CASSWATVSGANVLTF. CDR3 coding DNA: TGTGCCAGCAGTTGGGCCACAGTCTCTGGGGCCAACGTCCTGACTTTC.

The chain recombines TRBV6-1 with TRBJ1-1, with D possibly being TRBD1 (5 bases). CDR3 length: 15 residues. V lost 2 bases and J lost 0, with 10 bases in between. Germline V gives CDR1 MNHNS, CDR2 SASEGT. CDR3 residues: CASSEQGALNTEAFF. CDR3 sequence (DNA): TGTGCCAGCAGTGAACAAGGGGCTCTGAACACTGAAGCTTTCTTT.

The chain joins TRBV27 to TRBJ2-7; 11 bases agree with TRBD2. Germline values: CDR1 MNHEY, CDR2 SMNVEV (reference sequence). V gave up 8 bases and J gave up 4 bases; unmatched junction bases: 10. The CDR3 loop spans 15 amino acids. The CDR3 DNA is TGTGCCAGCCGATACGGGACTAGCGGTTATTACGAGCAGTACTTC. Its translation is CASRYGTSGYYEQYF.

This clonotype was detected many times. This chain links TRBV7-3 with TRBJ2-1, with 9 bases matching TRBD2. Germline CDR1 and CDR2: SGHTA and FQGTGA. CDR3 length: 15 amino acids. The junction had 8 bases not matched to a gene; V was cut back by 4 bases and J by 7 bases. Here the CDR3 reads CASSSVAGEGNEQFF. CDR3 coding DNA: TGTGCCAGCAGCTCCGTAGCGGGAGAAGGTAATGAGCAGTTCTTC.

Ten or more counts support this clonotype. The chain joins TRBV29-1 to TRBJ2-1; 8 bases match TRBD2. Germline loops: CDR1 SQVTM, CDR2 ANQGSEA. This CDR3 has 17 amino acids. The J segment lost 10 bases and the V segment lost 7 bases, leaving 24 bases of the junction unmatched. CDR3 in DNA: TGCAGCGCCCCGGACAGTCCCGGGACTAGTACCTTAGGGGAGCAGTTCTTC. Translation: CSAPDSPGTSTLGEQFF.

This clonotype was counted at least ten times. In DNA form, the CDR3 reads TGTGCCAGCAGCCCGAGGGCGGCTTCGAGCTCCTACAATGAGCAGTTCTTC. Amino acid sequence: CASSPRAASSSYNEQFF. This rearrangement joins TRBV7-9 to TRBJ2-1; perhaps TRBD2 as D (5 bases). The V gene lost 5 bases and the J gene lost 0 bases, with 17 bases spanning the gap. The CDR3 is 17 residues long. Germline-derived CDR1 and CDR2 are SEHNR and FQNEAQ (reference sequence).

This clonotype was seen a handful of times. The chain uses TRBV15 and TRBJ2-5; 7 bases are a match to TRBD1. Germline V CDR1 and CDR2: LNHNV, YYDKDF (reference sequence). After removal of 6 bases from V and 4 bases from J, the junction contained 8 bases not matched to a gene. The CDR3 has 14 amino acids. CDR3 coding DNA: TGTGCCACCAGAACCGGGACAGAGAGAGAGACCCAGTACTTC. Translated, it gives CATRTGTERETQYF.

This clonotype came up a few times. The chain links TRBV4-1 to TRBJ2-3; D not certain. CDR1 MGHRA and CDR2 YSYEKL come from the germline V gene. The CDR3 runs 16 residues. With 4 bases removed from V and 1 base from J, the gap between germline ends came to 15 bases. The CDR3 DNA is TGCGCCAGCAGCCCCCCCGAGAGGCCTCGCACAGATACGCAGTATTTT. Translated: CASSPPERPRTDTQYF.

This chain joins TRBV4-1 and TRBJ2-1, with D perhaps matching TRBD1 or TRBD2 (6 bases each). Trimming took 4 bases from V and 5 from J, leaving 21 bases between them. This CDR3 has 17 residues. Germline-derived CDR1 and CDR2 are MGHRA and YSYEKL. The chain's CDR3 is CASSPSVGGRGHNEQFF. The CDR3 nucleotides read TGCGCCAGCAGCCCCTCAGTTGGGGGGCGAGGGCACAATGAGCAGTTCTTC.